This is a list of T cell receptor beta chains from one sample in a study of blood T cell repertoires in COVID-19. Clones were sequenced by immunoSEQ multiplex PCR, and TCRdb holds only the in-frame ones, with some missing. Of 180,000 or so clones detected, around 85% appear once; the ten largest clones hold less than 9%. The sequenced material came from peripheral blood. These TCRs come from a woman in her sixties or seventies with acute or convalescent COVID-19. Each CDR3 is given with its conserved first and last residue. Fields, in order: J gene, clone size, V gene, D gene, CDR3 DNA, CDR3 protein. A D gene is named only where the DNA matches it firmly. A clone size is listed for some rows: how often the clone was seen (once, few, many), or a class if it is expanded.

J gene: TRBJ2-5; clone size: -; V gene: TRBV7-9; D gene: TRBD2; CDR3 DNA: TGTGCCAGCGAAAGCGGGAGTGTCGGGACCCAGTACTTC; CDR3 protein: CASESGSVGTQYF
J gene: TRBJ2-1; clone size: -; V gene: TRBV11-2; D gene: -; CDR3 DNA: TGTGCCAGCAGCTTAGGTGACCATATGGCAGTAGCGCAGTTCTTC; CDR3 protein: CASSLGDHMAVAQFF
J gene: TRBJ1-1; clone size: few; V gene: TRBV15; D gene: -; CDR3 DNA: TGTGCCACCAGCACGGCGAGCGGGGCTGAAGCTTTCTTT; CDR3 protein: CATSTASGAEAFF
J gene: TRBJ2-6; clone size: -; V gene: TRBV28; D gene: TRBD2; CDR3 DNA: TGTGCCAGCAGTTCCCCTGGGAGGGCTGGGGCCAACGTCCTGACTTTC; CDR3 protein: CASSSPGRAGANVLTF
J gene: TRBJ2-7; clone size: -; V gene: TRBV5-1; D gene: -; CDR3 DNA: TGCGCCAGCAGCTTGGGACAGGTTCGCTACGAGCAGTACTTC; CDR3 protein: CASSLGQVRYEQYF
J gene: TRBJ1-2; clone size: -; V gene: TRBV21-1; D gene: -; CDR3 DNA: TGTGCCAGCAGCAAAGAAGCAGCGAAGGGGGACTATGGCTACACCTTC; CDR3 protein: CASSKEAAKGDYGYTF
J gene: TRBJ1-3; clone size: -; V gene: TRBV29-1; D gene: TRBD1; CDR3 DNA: TGCAGCGCCCGACAGGGGAACACCATATATTTT; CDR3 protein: CSARQGNTIYF
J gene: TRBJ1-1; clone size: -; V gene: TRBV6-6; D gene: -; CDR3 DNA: TGTGCCAGCAAGGCCGCCCGCGGCACTGAAGCTTTCTTT; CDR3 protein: CASKAARGTEAFF
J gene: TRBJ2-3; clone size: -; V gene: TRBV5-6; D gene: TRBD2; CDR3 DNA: TGTGCCAGCAGCCCGACTAGCGGGAGTGCAGATACGCAGTATTTT; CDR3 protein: CASSPTSGSADTQYF
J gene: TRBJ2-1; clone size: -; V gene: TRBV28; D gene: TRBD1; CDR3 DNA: TGTGCCAGCAGTTCAGGGGGAGACGCCTACAATGAGCAGTTCTTC; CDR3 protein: CASSSGGDAYNEQFF
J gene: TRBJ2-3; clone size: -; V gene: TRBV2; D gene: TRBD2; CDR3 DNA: TGTGCCAGCAGGGGGACTAACCCGACAGATACGCAGTATTTT; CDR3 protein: CASRGTNPTDTQYF
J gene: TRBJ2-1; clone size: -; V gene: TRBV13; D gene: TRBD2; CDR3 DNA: TGTGCCAGCAGCCGACTAGCGTACTACAATGAGCAGTTCTTC; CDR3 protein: CASSRLAYYNEQFF
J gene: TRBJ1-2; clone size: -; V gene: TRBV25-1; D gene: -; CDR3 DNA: TGTGCCAGCAGTGAATCTGGAGGCTATGGCTACACCTTC; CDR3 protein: CASSESGGYGYTF
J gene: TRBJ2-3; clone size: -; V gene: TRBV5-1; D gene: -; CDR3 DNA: TGCGCCAGCAGCTCCCGGCCGGGTTCGCAGAGCACAGATACGCAGTATTTT; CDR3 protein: CASSSRPGSQSTDTQYF
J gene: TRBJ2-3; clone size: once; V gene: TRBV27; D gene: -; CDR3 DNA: TGTGCCAGCAGCTTTGACCGCGGAGGGGGCGGGAGCACAGATACGCAGTATTTT; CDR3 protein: CASSFDRGGGGSTDTQYF